The present entry profiles one TCR beta chain with its context. As yet, its antigen is unknown. This sample was taken from a study of OX40 agonist ivuxolimab in advanced cancers. Overall study findings and caveats: Clonal expansion was seen in CD4+ and CD8+ blood T cells by week 6 at 0.1 to 3.0 mg/kg. On average, a greater number of expanded clones characterised CD8+ T cells relative to CD4+.

Data came from immunoSEQ multiplex PCR; TCRdb stores just in-frame clones and leaves some out. The sample holds approximately 31,000 clones; 88% are singletons and the top ten take under 65%. The V gene's germline CDR1 is SEHNR and CDR2 FQNEAQ (reference sequence). V lost 3 bases, J lost 1 base, and 13 bases lay in between. The CDR3 loop spans 16 amino acids. This TCR was sampled from an adult with an advanced solid tumor such as melanoma, head and neck, liver or kidney cancer. The sequencing used CD4+ or CD8+ T cells sorted from blood, collected in a trial of the OX40 agonist ivuxolimab. The chain is built from TRBV7-9 and TRBJ2-1, with D maybe TRBD1 (6 bases). CDR3 region: CASSFSGVGSYNEQFF. The CDR3 DNA reads TGTGCCAGCAGCTTTTCAGGGGTCGGTTCCTACAATGAGCAGTTCTTC.